A selection of T cell receptor beta chains follows, all from one sample in a study of blood T cell repertoires in COVID-19. This table comes from immunoSEQ multiplex PCR, and its TCRdb copy is limited to in-frame clones, with some not included. The sample has over 50,000 clones; 70% to 90% are singletons. Sequenced input: PBMCs or T cells enriched from blood (not recorded which). These receptors were obtained from a woman aged 40 to 50 with acute COVID-19. Both conserved end residues are part of each CDR3. Fields, in order: J gene, V gene, clone size, CDR3 protein. Expanded clones are given a class, and other clones once, few, many or no size at all.

J: TRBJ2-5; V: TRBV9; size: -; CDR3: CASSVRLAGVQETQYF
J: TRBJ1-2; V: TRBV21-1; size: many; CDR3: CASSPDSRGTNYGYTF
J: TRBJ2-1; V: TRBV28; size: -; CDR3: CASSLTLWREAYNEQFF
J: TRBJ1-2; V: TRBV28; size: few; CDR3: CASSLGGGYYGYTF
J: TRBJ2-3; V: TRBV4-2; size: -; CDR3: CASSQDGGAADTQYF
J: TRBJ1-4; V: TRBV5-1; size: -; CDR3: CASSLEGQGEKLFF
J: TRBJ2-1; V: TRBV4-1; size: -; CDR3: CASSQSPGLSNEQFF
J: TRBJ2-5; V: TRBV5-1; size: -; CDR3: CASSLELGGETQYF
J: TRBJ1-1; V: TRBV29-1; size: -; CDR3: CSVPTGVEAFF
J: TRBJ1-1; V: TRBV6-5; size: -; CDR3: CASSLGTWNTEAFF
J: TRBJ1-2; V: TRBV29-1; size: -; CDR3: CSVVSWDYGYTF
J: TRBJ2-2; V: TRBV6-1; size: -; CDR3: CASSDQINTGELFF
J: TRBJ2-1; V: TRBV12-2; size: -; CDR3: CASRKTPPGQGYNEQFF
J: TRBJ1-4; V: TRBV5-1; size: -; CDR3: CASSLVAAATNEKLFF
J: TRBJ2-7; V: TRBV9; size: -; CDR3: CASSRDGSSYEQYF
J: TRBJ2-7; V: TRBV6-5; size: -; CDR3: CASSPGGATYEQYF
J: TRBJ2-2; V: TRBV6-1; size: -; CDR3: CASSDQRGRAGELFF
J: TRBJ2-5; V: TRBV12-5; size: -; CDR3: CASGLDLETQYF
J: TRBJ1-1; V: TRBV5-1; size: -; CDR3: CASSTGQGANTEAFF
J: TRBJ2-7; V: TRBV28; size: -; CDR3: CASTAGGGRREQYF
J: TRBJ1-2; V: TRBV14; size: once; CDR3: CASSQDRGFSTSYTF
J: TRBJ1-4; V: TRBV7-2; size: -; CDR3: CASSLDVSGGTNEKLFF